This passage covers 15 T cell receptor beta chains from one sample sequenced in a study of cytomegalovirus exposure and HLA in healthy donors. PCR employed 60 Vbeta and 13 Jbeta primers. The assay was immunoSEQ multiplex PCR, and TCRdb's table has in-frame clones only and misses some. There are 180,000 or so clones in the sample; 75% to 80% occur only once, and 5% to 7% lies in the top ten. The sample comprised PBMCs. Receptors were obtained from a man aged 35-49 years in good health and CMV-seropositive.

This clone was recorded once. J is TRBJ2-2 and V is TRBV5-4; no clear D. Deletions cut 5 bases from V and 4 bases from J, with 15 bases between. CDR1 SGHNT and CDR2 YYREEE come from the germline V gene (reference sequence). The CDR3 is made up of 15 amino acids. CDR3 bases: TGTGCCAGCAGTGTAATGGAGCGTCGCACCGGGGAGCTGTTTTTT. As protein: CASSVMERRTGELFF.

This clone occurred a few times. V gene TRBV6-5 combines with J gene TRBJ1-1; 7 bases are a match to TRBD1. CDR1 is MNHEY, CDR2 SVGAGI, per germline. V shed 0 bases and J 12 bases; nucleotides not matched to a gene: 10. CDR3 size: 14 residues. The CDR3: CASSYSTGARVTFF. CDR3 DNA sequence: TGTGCCAGCAGTTACTCCACAGGGGCCCGCGTAACTTTCTTT.

This clone occurred once. This chain uses TRBV5-1 with TRBJ1-2; D is uncertain. Germline V gene data show CDR1 as SGHRS and CDR2 as YFSETQ. The CDR3 covers 16 residues. Trimming removed 0 bases at V and 2 bases at J, with 14 bases between. This CDR3 reads CASSLAGRTTNYGYTF. DNA of the CDR3: TGCGCCAGCAGCTTGGCCGGCAGGACTACAAACTATGGCTACACCTTC.

The chain combines TRBV5-1 with TRBJ2-1; 10 positions agree with TRBD2. The CDR3 is 13 amino acids. Germline-derived CDR1 and CDR2 are SGHRS and YFSETQ. J lost 8 bases, V lost 2 bases, and 1 base had no gene match. The CDR3 coding sequence is TGCGCCAGCAGCTTCCTAGCGGGAGATGAGCAGTTCTTC. This encodes CASSFLAGDEQFF.

This clone was counted a few times. V usage is TRBV6-5 and J usage is TRBJ1-1; D possibly corresponds to TRBD1 (5 bases). The germline V and J ends were trimmed by 5 bases and 3 bases, with 7 bases remaining between them. The length of the CDR3 is 12 residues. Per the germline V gene, CDR1 is MNHEY and CDR2 is SVGAGI. In nucleotides, the CDR3 is TGTGCCAGCAGTCGGGGGTACACTGAAGCTTTCTTT. Translating gives CASSRGYTEAFF.

The chain links TRBV19 to TRBJ2-2, with unresolved D. Germline-derived CDR1 and CDR2 are LNHDA and SQIVND (reference sequence). The CDR3 is 16 residues long. V shed 0 bases and J shed 5 bases, with 13 bases lying between them. CDR3 bases: TGTGCCAGTAGTATAGACTACTCACGGTCGACCGGGGAGCTGTTTTTT. Its protein product is CASSIDYSRSTGELFF.

This sequence joins TRBV6-1 and TRBJ1-4, with D perhaps matching TRBD1 (5 bases). Germline V gene lookup returns CDR1 MNHNS and CDR2 SASEGT. The CDR3 loop spans 14 amino acids. Trimming stripped 5 bases from V and 8 bases from J, with 15 bases between. CDR3 loop: CASSPLRQSEKLFF. CDR3 in DNA: TGTGCCAGCAGTCCGCTTAGACAGTCGGAAAAACTGTTTTTT.

V gene TRBV19 combines with J gene TRBJ1-2; the D is unclear. V lost 5 bases and J lost 4, with 20 bases in between. The germline gives CDR1 LNHDA, CDR2 SQIVND (reference sequence). This CDR3 spans 16 amino acids. Written as DNA, the CDR3 is TGTGCCAGTAGTCCGAGGGCTACTGAATGGGGCTATGGCTACACCTTC. Translated: CASSPRATEWGYGYTF.

This chain links TRBV5-8 with TRBJ1-2; D uncertain. Deletions cut 0 bases from V and 0 bases from J, with 9 bases between. The CDR3 is made up of 15 amino acids. Germline CDR1 is SGHTS and CDR2 is YDEGEE. For the CDR3, the DNA is TGTGCCAGCAGCTTGGGCCAGGAACCTAACTATGGCTACACCTTC. As protein: CASSLGQEPNYGYTF.

This clone appeared a single time. This chain uses TRBV7-8 with TRBJ1-1; a possible D gene is TRBD1 (5 bases). Germline CDR1 SGHVS, CDR2 FQNEAQ. The CDR3 loop spans 14 amino acids. Trimming stripped 4 bases from V and 6 bases from J, with 15 bases between. Written as DNA, the CDR3 is TGTGCCAGCAGCTCGGACACGAAAGGGGCTGAAGCTTTCTTT. It encodes CASSSDTKGAEAFF.

V gene TRBV5-4 combines with J gene TRBJ2-7; 11 nucleotides match TRBD1. CDR1 and CDR2 (germline): SGHNT, YYREEE (reference sequence). This CDR3 is 14 amino acids long. J was trimmed by 6 bases and V by 4 bases; bases with no gene match: 6. DNA for the CDR3: TGTGCCAGCAGCGTTCGGACAGGGGGCGTCGAGCAGTACTTC. This translates into CASSVRTGGVEQYF. Full variable domain (missing parts from reference TRBV5-4 and TRBJ2-7): ETGVTQSPTHLIKTRGQQVTLRCSSQSGHNTVSWYQQALGQGPQFIFQYYREEENGRGNFPPRFSGLQFPNYSSELNVNALELDDSALYLCASSVRTGGVEQYFGPGTRLTVT.

The chain uses TRBV28 and TRBJ2-3; D may be TRBD1 (5 bases). CDR3 size: 15 residues. Germline V CDR1 and CDR2: MDHEN, SYDVKM. The V end was cut by 5 bases, the J end by 6 bases, with 18 bases between. The CDR3 DNA reads TGTGCCAGCAGTACAGACCAGGGTGAGGTGGATACGCAGTATTTT. This sequence encodes CASSTDQGEVDTQYF.

V gene TRBV6-5 combines with J gene TRBJ2-7; no firm D call. CDR3 length: 14 amino acids. Trimming cost V 2 bases and J 2 bases, with 10 bases left between them. Per germline, CDR1 MNHEY and CDR2 SVGAGI. The CDR3, as DNA: TGTGCCAGCAGTTACAGTCACAGACCCTACGAGCAGTACTTC. Its translation: CASSYSHRPYEQYF.

J is TRBJ1-5 and V is TRBV5-6; D gene ambiguous. The germline V and J ends were trimmed by 4 bases and 7 bases, with 12 bases remaining between them. Per the germline V gene, CDR1 is SGHDT and CDR2 is YYEEEE. This CDR3 comprises 13 residues. CDR3 region: CASSPGRLQPQHF. CDR3 bases: TGTGCCAGCAGCCCGGGAAGACTGCAGCCCCAGCATTTT.

The chain couples TRBV12-5 to TRBJ2-3; 7 positions match TRBD2. Unmatched junction bases numbered 14, after V lost 5 bases and J lost 0 bases. This CDR3 has 18 residues. Germline CDR1 LGHNT, CDR2 FRNRAP. CDR3 nucleotide sequence: TGTGCTAGTGGTCCCTGGGTGGGGCGGGGGACTAGCACAGATACGCAGTATTTT. This encodes CASGPWVGRGTSTDTQYF.